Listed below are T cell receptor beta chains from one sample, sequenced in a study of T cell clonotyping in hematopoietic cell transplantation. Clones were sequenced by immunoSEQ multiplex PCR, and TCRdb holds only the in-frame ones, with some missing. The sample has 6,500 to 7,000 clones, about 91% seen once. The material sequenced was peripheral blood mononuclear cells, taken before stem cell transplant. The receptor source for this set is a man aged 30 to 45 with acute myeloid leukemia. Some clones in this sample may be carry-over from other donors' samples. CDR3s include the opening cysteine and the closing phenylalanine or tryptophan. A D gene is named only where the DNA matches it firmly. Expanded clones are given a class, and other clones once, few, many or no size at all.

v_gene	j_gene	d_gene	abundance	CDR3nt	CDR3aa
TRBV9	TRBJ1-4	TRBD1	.	TGTGCCAGCAGTAAGGGACAGGGGGGTGAAAAACTGTTTTTT	CASSKGQGGEKLFF
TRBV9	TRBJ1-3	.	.	TGTGCCAGCAGCGTAGCTCTGGGGCTCTCTGGAAACACCATATATTTT	CASSVALGLSGNTIYF
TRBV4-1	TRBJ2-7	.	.	TGCGCCAGCAGCTTGGGGATTGGCGGGAACTACGAGCAGTACTTC	CASSLGIGGNYEQYF
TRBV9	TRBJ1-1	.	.	TGTGCCAGCAGCGTAAGGTTTAACACTGAAGCTTTCTTT	CASSVRFNTEAFF
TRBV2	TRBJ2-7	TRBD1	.	TGTGCCAGCACGCCGGGACAGAACTACGAGCAGTACTTC	CASTPGQNYEQYF
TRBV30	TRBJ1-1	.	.	TGTGCCTGCCAACAGGAAACTATGAACACTGAAGCTTTCTTT	CACQQETMNTEAFF
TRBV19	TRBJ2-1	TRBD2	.	TGTGCCAGTAGTAGCGGGAGATGGGACGAGCAGTTCTTC	CASSSGRWDEQFF
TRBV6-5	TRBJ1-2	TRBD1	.	TGTGCCAGCAGCCGTGGGACAGGGGATAACTATGGCTACACCTTC	CASSRGTGDNYGYTF
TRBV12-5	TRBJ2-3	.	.	TGTGCTAGTGGTTTGGTACTTGGACGAGAACCTTCTAGCACAGATACGCAGTATTTT	CASGLVLGREPSSTDTQYF
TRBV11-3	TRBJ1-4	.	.	TGTGCCAGCAGCTTATTGGATGACAGGGAAAAACTGTTTTTT	CASSLLDDREKLFF
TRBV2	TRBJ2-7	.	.	TGTGCCAGCAGTGAGACCGGGTACGAGCAGTACTTC	CASSETGYEQYF
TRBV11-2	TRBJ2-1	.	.	TGTGCCAGCATTCTAGTCGAGGGCCGGTACAATGAGCAGTTCTTC	CASILVEGRYNEQFF
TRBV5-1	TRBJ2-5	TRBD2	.	TGCGCCAGCCAAAAAGGGACTAGCGGACAAGAGACCCAGTACTTC	CASQKGTSGQETQYF
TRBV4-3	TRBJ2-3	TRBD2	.	TGCGCCAGCAGCCAAGAAGCGGGAGGACCAGATACGCAGTATTTT	CASSQEAGGPDTQYF
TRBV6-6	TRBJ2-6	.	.	TGTGCCAGCAGCCCCGGTGGGGGCACTGGGGCCAACGTCCTGACTTTC	CASSPGGGTGANVLTF
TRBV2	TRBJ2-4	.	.	TGTGCCAGCACCAGATACTCCGGGGGAATAGCCAAAAACATTCAGTACTTC	CASTRYSGGIAKNIQYF
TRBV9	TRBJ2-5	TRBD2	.	TGTGCCAGCAGCGGGGGCGGACTAGCGGGAGGGTACCAAGAGACCCAGTACTTC	CASSGGGLAGGYQETQYF
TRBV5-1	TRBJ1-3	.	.	TGCGCCAGCAGCCACGCGACAGGAGACCTTAGAAACACCATATATTTT	CASSHATGDLRNTIYF
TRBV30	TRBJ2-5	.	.	TGTGCCTGGAAACCCCTAGTTGCGTGGGGGGGGCGTCAGCAGACCCAGTACTTC	CAWKPLVAWGGRQQTQYF
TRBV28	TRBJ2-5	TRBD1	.	TGTGCCAGCAGTTTGGACAGGGGTAGGGGGGACCAGTACTTC	CASSLDRGRGDQYF
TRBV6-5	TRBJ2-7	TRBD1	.	TGTGCCAGCAGTTACTCTCGCGACAGGGGGGACGAGCAGTACTTC	CASSYSRDRGDEQYF
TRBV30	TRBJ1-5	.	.	TGTGCCTGGAGTGTCGGTACGGGCAATCAGCCCCAGCATTTT	CAWSVGTGNQPQHF
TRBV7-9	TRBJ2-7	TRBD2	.	TGTGCCAGCAGCGCCTCGGGCGGGAGGGTCGAGCAGTACTTC	CASSASGGRVEQYF
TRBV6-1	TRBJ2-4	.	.	TGTGCCAGCAGTGAAAACTTAAGGAGGAACATTCAGTACTTC	CASSENLRRNIQYF
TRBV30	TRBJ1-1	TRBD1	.	TGTGCCTGGAGTGGGGACAGGAACACTGAAGCTTTCTTT	CAWSGDRNTEAFF
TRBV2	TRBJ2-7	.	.	TGTGCCAGCAGTGTCCGACTGATAACCTACGAGCAGTACTTC	CASSVRLITYEQYF
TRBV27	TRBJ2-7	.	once	TGTGCCAGCAGTTTAAGTACAGACTCCTACGAGCAGTACTTC	CASSLSTDSYEQYF
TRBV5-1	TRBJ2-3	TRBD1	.	TGCGCCAGCAGCTCCCCGGGGGACAGGGGTAGTGGGGCCACAGATACGCAGTATTTT	CASSSPGDRGSGATDTQYF
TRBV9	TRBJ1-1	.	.	TGTGCCAGCAGCAGGGCGGTCGCGTGGGACACTGAAGCTTTCTTT	CASSRAVAWDTEAFF
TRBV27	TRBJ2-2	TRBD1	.	TGTGCCAGCAGGACGGACAGGACAACCGGGGAGCTGTTTTTT	CASRTDRTTGELFF